These 10 T cell receptor beta chains were sequenced from one sample in a study of shared clonotypes between healthy human individuals. Sequenced by immunoSEQ multiplex PCR; TCRdb stores in-frame clones only, minus some. The table has around 2.5 million clones, roughly 93% seen once. The specimen sequenced was naive CD4+ T cells from PBMCs. The subset here: CD45RA+ positively selected. These receptors all stem from a man between 18 and 35 years old in good health. Some clones in this sample may be carry-over from other donors' samples.

The chain recombines TRBV5-5 with TRBJ2-5; D ambiguous. The CDR3 is 14 residues long. Trimming stripped 0 bases from V and 1 base from J, with 7 bases between. CDR1 is SGHKS and CDR2 is YYEKEE in the germline V gene (reference sequence). The CDR3 DNA follows: TGTGCCAGCAGCTTGGTTGTGGTCCAAGAGACCCAGTACTTC. Translated, it gives CASSLVVVQETQYF.

This chain uses TRBV2 with TRBJ2-7, with TRBD2 identical over 13 bases. Germline assignment: CDR1 SNHLY and CDR2 FYNNEI. The CDR3 runs 16 residues. The V gene end was trimmed by 6 bases and the J gene end by 3 bases; junction bases not matched to a gene: 8. CDR3 coding DNA: TGTGCCAGCAGCGCCACCGGGACTAGCGGGGTCTACGAGCAGTACTTC. This encodes CASSATGTSGVYEQYF.

The chain employs TRBV9 and TRBJ1-2; a weak D match, TRBD1 (5 bases). Germline V gene sequence: CDR1 SGDLS, CDR2 YYNGEE. The CDR3 covers 16 residues. The germline V and J ends were trimmed by 3 bases and 5 bases, with 20 bases remaining between them. CDR3 in amino acids: CASSADNKPNRYGYTF. In DNA, the CDR3 is TGTGCCAGCAGCGCGGACAACAAACCCAACCGGTATGGCTACACCTTC.

This chain connects TRBV6-5 to TRBJ2-5, with TRBD2 matching 11 bases. The CDR3 has 15 residues. V lost 3 bases, J lost 5 bases, and 5 bases stayed unmatched. CDR1 is MNHEY and CDR2 is SVGAGI in the germline V gene. The CDR3 sequence: CASSYVGTSGETQYF. CDR3 in DNA: TGTGCCAGCAGTTATGTTGGGACTAGCGGCGAGACCCAGTACTTC.

This chain links TRBV2 with TRBJ2-1; tentatively, D is TRBD2 (5 bases). V lost 4 bases and J 7 bases, leaving 11 bases between the germline ends. Germline CDR1 is SNHLY and CDR2 is FYNNEI. There are 13 residues in the CDR3. CDR3 in DNA: TGTGCCAGCAGTGTAGGAAGGAGGAATGAGCAGTTCTTC. It codes for CASSVGRRNEQFF.

J is TRBJ2-7 and V is TRBV7-3, with 11 nucleotides matching TRBD2. The CDR3 loop spans 16 amino acids. Unmatched junction bases numbered 8, after V lost 5 bases and J lost 2 bases. Germline CDR1 SGHTA, CDR2 FQGTGA. In DNA form, the CDR3 reads TGTGCCAGCAGCCTCTGGCTAGCGGGAGGTCCCTACGAGCAGTACTTC. Its protein is CASSLWLAGGPYEQYF. The full variable domain, its missing parts supplied by reference TRBV7-3 and TRBJ2-7, is GAGVSQTPSNKVTEKGKYVELRCDPISGHTALYWYRQSLGQGPEFLIYFQGTGAADDSGLPNDRFFAVRPEGSVSTLKIQRTERGDSAVYLCASSLWLAGGPYEQYFGPGTRLTVT.

The chain is built from TRBV2 and TRBJ1-1, with TRBD1 identical over 8 bases. V was clipped by 1 base and J by 4 bases; unmatched bases: 17. Germline V lookup: CDR1 SNHLY, CDR2 FYNNEI. There are 19 residues in the CDR3. Here the CDR3 reads CASSEGAPGQVGRSTEAFF. CDR3 DNA sequence: TGTGCCAGCAGTGAAGGGGCCCCGGGACAGGTGGGAAGGTCCACTGAAGCTTTCTTT. The entire variable domain, with the rest obtained from reference TRBV2 and TRBJ1-1, is as follows: EPEVTQTPSHQVTQMGQEVILRCVPISNHLYFYWYRQILGQKVEFLVSFYNNEISEKSEIFDDQFSVERPDGSNFTLKIRSTKLEDSAMYFCASSEGAPGQVGRSTEAFFGQGTRLTVV.

The chain carries TRBV10-3 and TRBJ1-3; no clear D. The CDR3 length is 17 residues. Trimming removed 0 bases from V and 0 bases from J, with 12 bases in between. Germline V gene lookup returns CDR1 ENHRY and CDR2 SYGVKD. This CDR3 is CAISESSPGSSGNTIYF. DNA of the CDR3: TGTGCCATCAGTGAGTCTAGTCCGGGGAGCTCTGGAAACACCATATATTTT.

The chain is built from TRBV7-2 and TRBJ2-7; 11 bases are a match to TRBD1. This CDR3 is built from 16 residues. Germline V gene data show CDR1 as SGHTA and CDR2 as FQGNSA. V was clipped by 5 bases and J by 0 bases; unmatched bases: 6. The chain's CDR3 is CASSQTGTGGSYEQYF. The CDR3 DNA reads TGTGCCAGCAGCCAAACCGGGACAGGGGGCTCCTACGAGCAGTACTTC.

J is TRBJ2-5 and V is TRBV5-1; D remains unclear. The germline V gene encodes CDR1 SGHRS and CDR2 YFSETQ. V lost 2 bases, J lost 2 bases, and 7 bases lay in between. CDR3 length: 13 residues. CDR3 sequence: CASSFRAQETQYF. The DNA for the CDR3 is TGCGCCAGCAGCTTCCGGGCACAAGAGACCCAGTACTTC.